One and the same sample provided the 23 T cell receptor beta chains below, sequenced in a study of blood T cells in healthy people across ages. Combining a sample-barcoded 5' primer with a J-beta primer mix, a second PCR ran for roughly 7 to 11 cycles. Each CDR3 protein gets one entry after TCRdb re-called the 5' RACE reads with MiXCR. The sample holds around 1.5 million distinct CDR3 sequences, about 31% seen once. Sequences were obtained from blood. The source of these receptors is a woman in her thirties in good health.

This clonotype was detected a few times. The chain employs TRBV2 and TRBJ1-5; D remains ambiguous. The CDR3 consists of 14 residues. Germline loops: CDR1 SNHLY, CDR2 FYNNEI. Trimming pared 6 bases from V and 5 bases from J, leaving 14 bases between. DNA of the CDR3: TGTGCCAGCAGGGCGGGGAGTGGGTATCAGCCCCAGCATTTT. Amino acids: CASRAGSGYQPQHF.

The V and J genes are TRBV3-1 and TRBJ1-2; 7 positions match TRBD1. The junction had 3 bases not matched to a gene; V was cut back by 4 bases and J by 4 bases. The CDR3 is made up of 13 amino acids. CDR1 and CDR2 (germline): LGHDT, YNNKEL (reference sequence). CDR3 amino acids: CASSRQGSYGYTF. Written as DNA, the CDR3 is TGTGCCAGCAGCCGACAGGGAAGCTATGGCTACACCTTC.

This clonotype was counted only a few times. J is TRBJ2-7 and V is TRBV13; 9 nucleotides match TRBD1. Trimming removed 5 bases from V and 2 bases from J; junction bases left unmatched: 4. This CDR3 contains 14 residues. The germline CDR1 and CDR2 sequences are PRHDT and FYEKMQ (reference sequence). The CDR3 DNA reads as TGTGCCAGCAGCGGGACAGGGCGAACCTACGAGCAGTACTTC. Its translation: CASSGTGRTYEQYF.

Comments on this clonotype: The junction shows a germline mismatch at one end, possibly a read error. The rearrangement uses TRBV7-9 and TRBJ1-1, with D unclear. In germline, CDR1 is SEHNR, CDR2 FQNEAQ (reference sequence). There are 13 residues in the CDR3. The CDR3 coding sequence is TGTTCCAGCAGCGCTGACCGGTGGACTGAAGCTTTCTTT. The encoded protein is CSSSADRWTEAFF.

The chain joins TRBV6-5 to TRBJ2-2, with D possibly matching TRBD2 (6 bases). The CDR3 length is 16 residues. Trimming took off 0 bases at V and 6 bases at J, with 14 bases between the two ends. The germline CDR1 and CDR2 sequences are MNHEY and SVGAGI. This CDR3 reads CASSYSGGRLAGELFF. CDR3 nucleotides: TGTGCCAGCAGTTACTCGGGAGGTCGTTTGGCCGGGGAGCTGTTTTTT.

This clonotype showed up many times. The rearrangement joins TRBV20-1 to TRBJ2-7, with 7 nucleotides matching TRBD2. V lost 2 bases and J lost 4; bases outside the gene matches: 8. CDR3 length equals 14 residues. Germline V CDR1 and CDR2: DFQATT, SNEGSKA (reference sequence). Written as DNA, the CDR3 is TGCAGTGCTAGACAGACTCTCGGGGGGTACGAGCAGTACTTC. Translated, it gives CSARQTLGGYEQYF.

V gene TRBV12-3 or TRBV12-4 combines with J gene TRBJ2-3; D is unresolved. The CDR3 consists of 14 residues. V was pared by 1 base and J by 2 bases, with 7 bases between. The CDR3 region is CASSLVLPTDTQYF. The CDR3 bases are TGTGCCAGCAGTTTAGTACTACCCACAGATACGCAGTATTTT.

This clonotype showed up just a few times. V and J are TRBV29-1 and TRBJ2-1, with 8 bases that match TRBD1. The CDR3 runs to 15 residues. Trimming cost V 4 bases and J 3 bases; bases outside gene matches: 8. Germline CDR1 and CDR2: SQVTM and ANQGSEA. The CDR3 bases are TGCAGCGTTGCGGCGGGACAGGTCCTCTACAATGAGCAGTTCTTC. It translates to CSVAAGQVLYNEQFF.

V usage is TRBV10-3 and J usage is TRBJ1-1; TRBD1 matches 7 bases. Germline trimming cut 9 bases from V and 1 base from J; bases unmatched to any gene: 14. The CDR3 consists of 16 residues. Germline V gene lookup returns CDR1 ENHRY and CDR2 SYGVKD. The CDR3: CAMTGQGSHGNTEAFF. The CDR3 coding sequence is TGTGCCATGACAGGGCAGGGAAGTCATGGGAACACTGAAGCTTTCTTT.

The V call is TRBV15, the J call TRBJ2-7; a possible D gene is TRBD1 (6 bases). Germline V CDR1 and CDR2: LNHNV, YYDKDF (reference sequence). CDR3 length equals 15 residues. The ends were cut back, 0 bases at V and 0 bases at J, with 9 bases in the middle. CDR3 sequence: CATSREETGSYEQYF. CDR3 coding DNA: TGTGCCACCAGCAGAGAGGAGACAGGCTCCTACGAGCAGTACTTC.

The V call is TRBV4-1, the J call TRBJ1-2; D gene unclear. The CDR3 has 12 residues. The germline CDR1 and CDR2 sequences are MGHRA and YSYEKL. Trimming removed 5 bases from V and 8 bases from J, with 12 bases in between. The CDR3 DNA reads TGCGCCAGCAGCTCCTGGCTGAGGGGCTACACCTTC. Encoded protein: CASSSWLRGYTF.

This rearrangement joins TRBV20-1 to TRBJ2-1, with 7 bases matching TRBD2. Germline lookup yields CDR1 DFQATT and CDR2 SNEGSKA (reference sequence). The J segment lost 7 bases and the V segment lost 3 bases, leaving 12 bases of the junction unmatched. The CDR3 runs to 15 residues. CDR3: CSARDGGRAGNEQFF. The CDR3 DNA sequence: TGCAGTGCTAGGGATGGGGGGAGGGCAGGGAATGAGCAGTTCTTC.

Ten or more counts support this clonotype. The J gene is TRBJ2-1, the V gene TRBV29-1, with 15 bases fitting TRBD2. Germline V CDR1 and CDR2: SQVTM, ANQGSEA. V trimming: 5 bases; J trimming: 3 bases; junction bases outside the gene matches: 5. This CDR3 comprises 16 residues. In nucleotides, the CDR3 is TGCAGCGTTTGGACTAGCGGGGGGGCCGGCTACAATGAGCAGTTCTTC. It yields the protein CSVWTSGGAGYNEQFF.

This rearrangement joins TRBV6-1 to TRBJ2-1; D unresolved. Germline V gene data show CDR1 as MNHNS and CDR2 as SASEGT. This CDR3 is 16 amino acids long. V was trimmed by 3 bases and J by 0 bases, leaving 12 bases between them. CDR3 nucleotide sequence: TGTGCCAGCAGTGAGATTAGCTTGGGCTCCTACAATGAGCAGTTCTTC. Its translation is CASSEISLGSYNEQFF.

This chain links TRBV6-5 with TRBJ1-1; D is perhaps TRBD1 (5 bases). The CDR3 has 13 residues. V was pared by 5 bases and J by 4 bases, with 11 bases between. Germline V CDR1 and CDR2: MNHEY, SVGAGI. In DNA form, the CDR3 reads TGTGCCAGCAGTCGACAGAGTACCACTGAAGCTTTCTTT. Translating gives CASSRQSTTEAFF.

This clonotype has only one observation. The chain employs TRBV9 and TRBJ2-1; 9 positions match TRBD1. Per the germline V gene, CDR1 is SGDLS and CDR2 is YYNGEE. The CDR3 is 14 residues long. Germline trimming cut 3 bases from V and 9 bases from J; bases unmatched to any gene: 7. The CDR3 DNA reads as TGTGCCAGCAGCGGAGGGGACAGGGCCAGTGAGCAGTTCTTC. The encoded protein is CASSGGDRASEQFF.

The chain combines TRBV28 with TRBJ1-2; D uncertain. This CDR3 contains 13 residues. Germline loops: CDR1 MDHEN, CDR2 SYDVKM. The V end was cut by 6 bases, the J end by 2 bases, with 10 bases between. The CDR3 spells CASRDSLNYGYTF. DNA for the CDR3: TGTGCCAGCAGGGATTCCTTAAACTATGGCTACACCTTC.

This clonotype was detected once. The V and J genes are TRBV6-2 or TRBV6-3 and TRBJ2-7; no firm D call. V was trimmed by 0 bases and J by 10 bases, leaving 10 bases between them. The CDR3 has 12 amino acids. The germline gives CDR1 MNHEY, CDR2 SVGEGT. The CDR3 sequence: CASSYSRMPQYF. As DNA, the CDR3 is TGTGCCAGCAGTTACTCTCGGATGCCCCAGTACTTC.

This clonotype was detected ten times or more. This CDR3 is CASRTGNTEAFF. In DNA form, the CDR3 reads TGTGCCAGCCGAACAGGGAACACTGAAGCTTTCTTT. The V and J genes are TRBV27 and TRBJ1-1; tentatively, D is TRBD1 (5 bases). The CDR3 contains 12 residues. V shed 8 bases and J shed 1 base, with 8 bases lying between them. Germline CDR1 reads MNHEY; CDR2 reads SMNVEV (reference sequence).

As to this clonotype: A much larger clone sits a single nucleotide away, making a read error possible. The V and J genes are TRBV6-5 and TRBJ1-2; D is unclear. CDR3 size: 13 residues. Germline V CDR1 and CDR2: MNHEY, SVGAGI. V was pared by 0 bases and J by 7 bases, with 9 bases between. The CDR3 is CASSYSDGSGYTF. In nucleotides, the CDR3 is TGTGCCAGCAGTTACTCGGATGGGAGTGGCTACACCTTC.

In its sample, this clonotype was seen many times. The V and J genes are TRBV11-1 and TRBJ2-7; TRBD2 matches 11 bases. V dropped 4 bases and J dropped 0; count of bases not matched to a gene: 11. The length of the CDR3 is 18 residues. Germline V CDR1 and CDR2: SGHAT, FQDESV (reference sequence). CDR3 region: CASSSVASGGPSSYEQYF. CDR3 coding DNA: TGTGCCAGCAGCTCGGTGGCTAGCGGGGGGCCCTCCTCCTACGAGCAGTACTTC. The full variable domain, in which reference TRBV11-1 and TRBJ2-7 provide the parts outside the CDR3, is EAEVAQSPRYKITEKSQAVAFWCDPISGHATLYWYRQILGQGPELLVQFQDESVVDDSQLPKDRFSAERLKGVDSTLKIQPAELGDSAMYLCASSSVASGGPSSYEQYFGPGTRLTVT.

The chain carries TRBV3-1 and TRBJ1-2; no definite D call. Germline V lookup: CDR1 LGHDT, CDR2 YNNKEL (reference sequence). Trimming pared 0 bases from V and 2 bases from J, leaving 19 bases between. This CDR3 spans 18 amino acids. CDR3 protein: CASSQDPGSFGDNYGYTF. The CDR3 region has the DNA TGTGCCAGCAGCCAAGATCCGGGCAGTTTTGGTGACAACTATGGCTACACCTTC. The full variable domain, in which reference TRBV3-1 and TRBJ1-2 provide the parts outside the CDR3, is DTAVSQTPKYLVTQMGNDKSIKCEQNLGHDTMYWYKQDSKKFLKIMFSYNNKELIINETVPNRFSPKSPDKAHLNLHINSLELGDSAVYFCASSQDPGSFGDNYGYTFGSGTRLTVV.

This clonotype was seen more than once but under ten times. The chain links TRBV7-3 to TRBJ2-5; 14 bases map to TRBD2. CDR3 length equals 17 residues. Germline CDR1 is SGHTA and CDR2 is FQGTGA. The trim removed 2 bases at V and 4 bases at J, leaving 6 bases unmatched. CDR3 amino acids: CASSLGTSGGFSETQYF. The CDR3 coding sequence is TGTGCCAGCAGCTTAGGGACTAGCGGGGGATTTTCAGAGACCCAGTACTTC.